This TCR beta chain was obtained from a study of Ad26.COV2.S vaccination and SARS-CoV-2 variants (dated by TCRdb to 2020 to 2023). Regarding the study in general: The specificity and breadth of SARS-CoV-2-reactive T cell receptors after Ad26.COV2.S vaccination were assessed by TCRbeta repertoire sequencing. The TCR-sequenced set comprised about 32 samples: some 20 Ad26.COV2.S vaccine recipients, 5 placebo recipients and 8 SARS-CoV-2 convalescent individuals. The paper as a whole reports these results and caveats: Vaccine and placebo recipients had comparable non-spike TCR breadth, which fits with the vaccine containing only spike. After vaccination, spike-specific CD8+ and CD4+ T cell responses were reported to show substantial breadth. According to the authors, total T cell responses may have been underestimated by the TCR breadth and depth analyses. Spike-specific TCR breadth was higher in Ad26.COV2.S recipients than in placebo recipients (P = 0.0014).

TCRbeta CDR3 regions were sequenced with the immunoSEQ Assay. After extraction, genomic DNA underwent amplification by bias-controlled multiplex PCR, followed by high-throughput sequencing. On the study's bioinformatics: Collapsing and filtering of sequences were performed to quantify the absolute abundance of each unique TCRbeta CDR3 region. Usable DNA was measured by amplifying reference genes present in all nucleated cells, and TCRbeta template counts were normalized to that usable DNA to estimate T cell fraction. Repertoire TCRs were annotated as SARS-CoV-2-specific by exact matching of V gene, CDR3 amino acid sequence and J gene to a known reactive TCR set. MIRA supplied the reference SARS-CoV-2 TCR set, which was filtered for enrichment in COVID-19-positive ImmuneCODE repertoires so that public or cross-reactive TCRs were removed. Using the MIRA antigens, annotated TCRs were further analysed by specific ORF or by position within an ORF. Breadth was defined as annotated unique rearrangements over total unique productive rearrangements; depth was the summed frequency of those rearrangements. Group comparisons of TCR breadth used two-sided Wilcoxon rank-sum tests. In its TCRdb copy, this immuneACCESS table keeps in-frame sequences only and misses some clones. Where compared with another copy, unresolved V genes explain less than half of these, and the others have no known cause. D and trimming were read from the DNA, whereas the V and J calls and clone size are those reported in that table. The sample table records more than 150,000 clones; roughly 85% of these occur just once. 4.5% to 7.5% of the sample is in the top ten clones.

The CDR3 covers 15 residues, taking in both the cysteine and the phenylalanine. Of the read, only the CDR3 DNA is kept; its 45 bases are in frame from base 1. Looking up the germline V gene (reference sequence) yields CDR1 SGHAT and CDR2 FQDESV. V is cut back by 7 bases and J by 7 bases, with 7 bases in the junction unmatched. What this sample's time point label stands for: individuals recovered from natural SARS-CoV-2 infection. As for this clone: It lacks a known antigen. Per-nucleotide qualities are absent, and no much larger clonotype sits a single base away.

The TCR was taken from a human donor who had recovered from COVID-19. The input for sequencing was peripheral blood, taken after recovery from COVID-19. The chain is assembled from TRBV11-1 and TRBJ2-1; 13 bases in between match TRBD2. The CDR3 reads CASNRLAGGNNEQFF. The DNA sequence is given as TGTGCCAGCAATAGACTAGCGGGGGGTAATAATGAGCAGTTCTTC.